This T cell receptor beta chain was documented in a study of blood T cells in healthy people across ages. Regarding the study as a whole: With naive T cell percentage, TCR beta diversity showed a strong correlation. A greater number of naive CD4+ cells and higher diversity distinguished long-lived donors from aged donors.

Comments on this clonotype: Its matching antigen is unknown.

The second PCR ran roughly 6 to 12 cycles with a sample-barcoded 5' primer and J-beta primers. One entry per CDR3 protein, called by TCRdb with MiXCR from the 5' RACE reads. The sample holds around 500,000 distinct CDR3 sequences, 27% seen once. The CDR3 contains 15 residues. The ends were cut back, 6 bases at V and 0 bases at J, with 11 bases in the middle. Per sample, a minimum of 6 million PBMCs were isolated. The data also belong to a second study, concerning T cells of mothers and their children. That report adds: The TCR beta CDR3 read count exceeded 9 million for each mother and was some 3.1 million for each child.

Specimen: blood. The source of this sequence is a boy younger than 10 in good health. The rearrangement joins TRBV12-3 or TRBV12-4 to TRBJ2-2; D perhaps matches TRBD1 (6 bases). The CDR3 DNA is TGTGCCAGCAGCCCGGACAGACCGAACACCGGGGAGCTGTTTTTT. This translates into CASSPDRPNTGELFF.